This TCR beta chain came from a study of blood T cell repertoires in COVID-19. The V end lost 2 bases, the J end lost 0 bases, and 18 bases lay between the germline ends. Per germline, CDR1 MGHRA and CDR2 YSYEKL. The CDR3 totals 18 residues. The assay was immunoSEQ multiplex PCR, and TCRdb's table has in-frame clones only and misses some. Of tens of thousands of clones detected, approximately 84% appear once; the ten largest clones hold approximately 2.5%. The material sequenced was peripheral blood. The rearrangement links TRBV4-1 to TRBJ2-3, with D possibly matching TRBD1 (5 bases). The clonotype was recovered from a woman of 80 years or more with COVID-19, enrolled during active disease. As DNA, the CDR3 is TGCGCCAGCAGCCAACCCTCAGTAGGGGTAGGAAGCACAGATACGCAGTATTTT. This encodes CASSQPSVGVGSTDTQYF.